This section outlines one TCR beta chain sequence together with its context. Its specificity is not known. Other DNA sequences from this sample encode an identical CDR3 as well. This specimen belongs to a study of shared clonotypes between healthy human individuals. The V gene's germline CDR1 is LGHNA and CDR2 YSLEER. The CDR3 totals 11 residues. The V end lost 1 base, the J end lost 4 bases, and 0 bases lay between the germline ends. How the authors handled the data: ImmunoSEQ junction-only sequences lacked quality scores, so their filtering differed. Sequencing used immunoSEQ multiplex PCR; TCRdb keeps in-frame clones, though not all of them. The D gene and trimming were derived from the DNA, and the V and J assignments and clone size from that table. This sample has approximately 2.4 million clones, with approximately 96% found just once. Study observations and caveats: Rarefaction analysis demonstrated incomplete sorted-subset sequencing notwithstanding large depth. Only blood was sampled; tissue repertoires likely differ. Around 5.3% of naive CD4 clonotypes were shared across a few donors.

The chain links TRBV4-3 to TRBJ2-3; the D is unclear. The sequence came from a young man in good health. The specimen was naive CD4+ T cells sorted from blood. The subset is: CD45RA+ positively selected. As DNA, the CDR3 is TGCGCCAGCAGCCAAGCAGATACGCAGTATTTT. Residues: CASSQADTQYF.